Each of the 13 T cell receptor beta chains below was sequenced from the same sample in a study of control samples from healthy donors and cancer patients. Sequencing was performed with immunoSEQ multiplex PCR; in TCRdb, only in-frame clones are kept and a portion is missing. The sample has 110,000 to 150,000 clones; 89% are singletons. Sequencing was carried out using blood. All receptors come from a man aged 25 to 40 in good health.

V is TRBV6-5 and J is TRBJ1-4; D gene unclear. The ends were cut back, 5 bases at V and 0 bases at J, with 10 bases in the middle. The CDR3 runs 15 residues. Germline CDR1 and CDR2: MNHEY and SVGAGI. Written as DNA, the CDR3 is TGTGCCAGCAGTACCGCCGGGTCAACTAATGAAAAACTGTTTTTT. Amino acid sequence: CASSTAGSTNEKLFF.

The chain uses TRBV6-4 and TRBJ2-1, with 9 bases matching TRBD2. V was pared by 6 bases and J by 4 bases, with 10 bases of the junction left unmatched. The CDR3 consists of 16 residues. Per germline, CDR1 MRHNA and CDR2 SNTAGT. The CDR3 region is CASSRQGLADYNEQFF. CDR3 coding DNA: TGTGCCAGCAGCAGACAGGGACTAGCCGATTACAATGAGCAGTTCTTC.

The chain has TRBV5-6 and TRBJ2-2; 8 bases map to TRBD1. This CDR3 region has 15 residues. Germline V gives CDR1 SGHDT, CDR2 YYEEEE. The junction had 7 bases not matched to a gene; V was cut back by 3 bases and J by 6 bases. The CDR3 is CASSSRDRSSGELFF. CDR3 coding DNA: TGTGCCAGCAGCTCGCGGGACAGGAGTTCCGGGGAGCTGTTTTTT.

The chain combines TRBV6-1 with TRBJ2-1; D unclear. This CDR3 contains 11 residues. CDR1 MNHNS and CDR2 SASEGT come from the germline V gene. Trimming removed 2 bases at V and 10 bases at J, with 6 bases between. The CDR3 spells CASSEFREQFF. DNA for the CDR3: TGTGCCAGCAGTGAATTCCGGGAGCAGTTCTTC.

V is TRBV6-2 or TRBV6-3 and J is TRBJ1-5, with unresolved D. Germline V gene lookup returns CDR1 MNHEY and CDR2 SVGEGT. The CDR3 sequence is 14 residues long. V shed 5 bases and J shed 2 bases, with 10 bases lying between them. CDR3 nucleotides: TGTGCCAGCAGTCCCGTCTATGGCAATCAGCCCCAGCATTTT. Its translation: CASSPVYGNQPQHF.

About this clone itself: Other DNA sequences in the same sample also yield this CDR3. The V and J genes are TRBV6-5 and TRBJ2-7; the match to TRBD2 covers 7 bases. J lost 3 bases, V lost 0 bases, and 2 bases had no gene match. Germline V lookup: CDR1 MNHEY, CDR2 SVGAGI. The CDR3 spans 14 residues. The CDR3 coding sequence is TGTGCCAGCAGTTACTCGACGGGGGGCTACGAGCAGTACTTC. Translation: CASSYSTGGYEQYF.

This chain uses TRBV6-5 with TRBJ1-2; unclear D gene. The CDR3 is made up of 11 amino acids. V gave up 6 bases and J gave up 6 bases, with 8 bases separating them. CDR1 and CDR2 from the germline V gene are MNHEY and SVGAGI. In DNA, the CDR3 is TGTGCCAGCAGAAATAGAAATGGCTACACCTTC. Translated: CASRNRNGYTF.

J is TRBJ2-7 and V is TRBV7-2; 9 nucleotides match TRBD2. The germline V gene has CDR1 SGHTA and CDR2 FQGNSA. The ends lost 5 bases at V and 0 bases at J; junction bases unmatched: 5. The CDR3 is made up of 15 amino acids. As DNA, the CDR3 is TGTGCCAGCAGCCCGGGACTAGCAAGCTCCTACGAGCAGTACTTC. Its protein is CASSPGLASSYEQYF.

This sequence joins TRBV6-5 and TRBJ2-6; no clear D. V was shortened by 6 bases and J by 4 bases, with 13 bases between the two germline ends. Germline CDR1 reads MNHEY; CDR2 reads SVGAGI. This CDR3 region has 15 residues. The CDR3 reads CASSARASGANVLTF. The CDR3 coding sequence is TGTGCCAGCAGCGCCCGGGCGTCCGGGGCCAACGTCCTGACTTTC.

This clone was picked up a small number of times. The gene calls are TRBV25-1 and TRBJ2-1, with D perhaps being TRBD1 or TRBD2 (5 bases each). In germline, CDR1 is MGHDK, CDR2 SYGVNS. Deletions cut 5 bases from V and 5 bases from J, with 10 bases between. This CDR3 comprises 13 residues. The CDR3 is CASSPGADNEQFF. Written as DNA, the CDR3 is TGTGCCAGCAGTCCCGGGGCTGACAATGAGCAGTTCTTC.

The gene calls are TRBV3-1 (or the pseudogene TRBV3-2) and TRBJ2-7, with D hard to call. V was trimmed by 2 bases and J by 2 bases, leaving 7 bases between them. There are 13 residues in the CDR3. Per germline, CDR1 LGHDT and CDR2 YNNKEL (reference sequence). Here the CDR3 DNA reads TGTGCCAGCAGCCAATTTTTAGCCTACGAGCAGTACTTC. As protein: CASSQFLAYEQYF.

J is TRBJ2-7 and V is TRBV3-1 (or the pseudogene TRBV3-2), with D possibly called TRBD1 or TRBD2 (5 bases each). CDR1 and CDR2 (germline): LGHDT, YNNKEL (reference sequence). Trimming removed 0 bases from V and 9 bases from J, with 12 bases in between. This CDR3 has 13 residues. As DNA, the CDR3 is TGTGCCAGCAGCCAAGAGGGACCACGTTTGCAGTACTTC. It translates to CASSQEGPRLQYF.

This clone occurred a few times. This chain joins TRBV11-3 and TRBJ2-2, with 9 nucleotides matching TRBD1. CDR1 and CDR2 (germline): SGHNT, YENEEA. Trimming took 3 bases from V and 9 from J; bases not matched to a gene: 8. The CDR3 totals 15 residues. CDR3 protein: CASSFGGQGSRELFF. CDR3 sequence (DNA): TGTGCCAGCAGCTTTGGGGGACAGGGCAGCAGGGAGCTGTTTTTT.